This T cell receptor beta chain was sequenced in a study of shared clonotypes between healthy human individuals. General study findings and limits: Only blood underwent sampling, and tissue repertoires likely differ. Investigators expected sequencing depth to affect clonotype sharing among donors.

Samples left unsorted employed approximately 90 million PBMCs for genomic DNA. Input per replicate PCR of unsorted PBMC was 300 ng DNA, corresponding to tens of thousands of T cell genomes. Sequenced by immunoSEQ multiplex PCR; TCRdb stores in-frame clones only, minus some. In the table there are hundreds of thousands of clones, about 76% of which are singletons. This CDR3 has 13 residues. V lost 4 bases and J lost 1, with 4 bases in between. The germline V gene encodes CDR1 SGHTA and CDR2 FQGTGA. Turning to this clone: As yet, its antigen is unknown.

The source is a woman aged 40-49 years in good health. Some clones in this sample may be carry-over from other donors' samples. Material for sequencing was PBMCs. J is TRBJ2-2 and V is TRBV7-3; D uncertain. Here the CDR3 reads CASSSGNTGELFF. The CDR3, as DNA: TGTGCCAGCAGCTCGGGGAACACCGGGGAGCTGTTTTTT.